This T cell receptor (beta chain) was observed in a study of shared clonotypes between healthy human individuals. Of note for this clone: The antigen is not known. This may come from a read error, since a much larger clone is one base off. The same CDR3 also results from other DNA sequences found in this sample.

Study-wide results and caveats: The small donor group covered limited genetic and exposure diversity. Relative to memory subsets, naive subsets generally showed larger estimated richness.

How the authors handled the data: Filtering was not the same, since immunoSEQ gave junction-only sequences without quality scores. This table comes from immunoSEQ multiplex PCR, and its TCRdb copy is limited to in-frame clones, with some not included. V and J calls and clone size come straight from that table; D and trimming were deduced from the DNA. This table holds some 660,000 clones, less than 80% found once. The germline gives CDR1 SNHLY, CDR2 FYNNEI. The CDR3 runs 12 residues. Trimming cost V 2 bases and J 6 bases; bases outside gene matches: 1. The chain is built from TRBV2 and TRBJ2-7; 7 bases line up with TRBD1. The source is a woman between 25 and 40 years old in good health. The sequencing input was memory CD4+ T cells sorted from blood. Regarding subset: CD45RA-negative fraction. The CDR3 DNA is TGTGCCAGCAGTGAACAGGGGGTCGAGCAGTACTTC. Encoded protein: CASSEQGVEQYF. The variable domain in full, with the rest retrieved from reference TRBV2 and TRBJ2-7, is EPEVTQTPSHQVTQMGQEVILRCVPISNHLYFYWYRQILGQKVEFLVSFYNNEISEKSEIFDDQFSVERPDGSNFTLKIRSTKLEDSAMYFCASSEQGVEQYFGPGTRLTVT.